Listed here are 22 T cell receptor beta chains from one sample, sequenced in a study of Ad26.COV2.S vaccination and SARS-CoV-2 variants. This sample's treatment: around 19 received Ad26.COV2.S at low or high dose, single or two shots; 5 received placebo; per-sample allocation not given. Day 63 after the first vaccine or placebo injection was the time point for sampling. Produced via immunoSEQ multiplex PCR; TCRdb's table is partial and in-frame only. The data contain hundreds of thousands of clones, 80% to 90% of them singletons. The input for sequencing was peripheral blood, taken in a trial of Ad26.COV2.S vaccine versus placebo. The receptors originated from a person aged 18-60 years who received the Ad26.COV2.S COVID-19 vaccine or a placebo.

CDR3 residues: CASSPTGDNSPLHF. The DNA for the CDR3 is TGTGCCAGCTCACCAACAGGAGATAATTCACCCCTCCACTTT. This chain joins TRBV18 and TRBJ1-6; possibly TRBD1 for D (5 bases). V lost 2 bases, J lost 5 bases, and 7 bases lay in between. The germline gives CDR1 KGHSH, CDR2 LQKENI. CDR3 length: 14 residues.

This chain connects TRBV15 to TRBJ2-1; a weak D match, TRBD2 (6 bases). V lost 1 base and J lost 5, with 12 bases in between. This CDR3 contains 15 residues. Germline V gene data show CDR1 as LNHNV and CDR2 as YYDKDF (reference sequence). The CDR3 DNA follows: TGTGCCACCAGCAGAGGGGCGGGAACCAACAATGAGCAGTTCTTC. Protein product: CATSRGAGTNNEQFF. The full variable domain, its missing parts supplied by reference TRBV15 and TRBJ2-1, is DAMVIQNPRYQVTQFGKPVTLSCSQTLNHNVMYWYQQKSSQAPKLLFHYYDKDFNNEADTPDNFQSRRPNTSFCFLDIRSPGLGDTAMYLCATSRGAGTNNEQFFGPGTRLTVL.

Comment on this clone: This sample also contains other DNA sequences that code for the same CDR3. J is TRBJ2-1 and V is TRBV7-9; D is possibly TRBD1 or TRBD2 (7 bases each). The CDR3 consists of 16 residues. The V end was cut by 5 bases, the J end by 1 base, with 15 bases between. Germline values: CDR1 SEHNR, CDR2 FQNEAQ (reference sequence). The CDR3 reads CASSPPQGGSYNEQFF. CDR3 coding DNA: TGTGCCAGCAGCCCCCCTCAGGGGGGGTCCTACAATGAGCAGTTCTTC. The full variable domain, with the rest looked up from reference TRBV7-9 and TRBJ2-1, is DTGVSQNPRHKITKRGQNVTFRCDPISEHNRLYWYRQTLGQGPEFLTYFQNEAQLEKSRLLSDRFSAERPKGSFSTLEIQRTEQGDSAMYLCASSPPQGGSYNEQFFGPGTRLTVL.

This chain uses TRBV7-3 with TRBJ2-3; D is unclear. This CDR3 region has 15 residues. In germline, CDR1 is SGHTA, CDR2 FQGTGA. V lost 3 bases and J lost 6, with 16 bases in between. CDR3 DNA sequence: TGTGCCAGCAGCTTTATGGCACCAAACTTCGATACGCAGTATTTT. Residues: CASSFMAPNFDTQYF.

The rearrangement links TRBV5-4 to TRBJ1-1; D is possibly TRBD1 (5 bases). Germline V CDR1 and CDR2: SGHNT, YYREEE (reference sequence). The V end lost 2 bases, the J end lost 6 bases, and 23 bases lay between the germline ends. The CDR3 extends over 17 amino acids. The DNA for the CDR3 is TGTGCCAGCAGCTTTTTTTTCGCAGGGCAGAAGGACTCTGAAGCTTTCTTT. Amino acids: CASSFFFAGQKDSEAFF. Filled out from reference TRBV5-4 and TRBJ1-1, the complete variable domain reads ETGVTQSPTHLIKTRGQQVTLRCSSQSGHNTVSWYQQALGQGPQFIFQYYREEENGRGNFPPRFSGLQFPNYSSELNVNALELDDSALYLCASSFFFAGQKDSEAFFGQGTRLTVV.

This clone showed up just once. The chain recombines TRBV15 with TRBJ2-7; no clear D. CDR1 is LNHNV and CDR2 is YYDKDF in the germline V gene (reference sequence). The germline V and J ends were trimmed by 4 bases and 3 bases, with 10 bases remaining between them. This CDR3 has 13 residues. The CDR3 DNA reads TGTGCCACCAGCACGAGTTTGAACTACGAGCAGTACGTC. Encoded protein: CATSTSLNYEQYV.

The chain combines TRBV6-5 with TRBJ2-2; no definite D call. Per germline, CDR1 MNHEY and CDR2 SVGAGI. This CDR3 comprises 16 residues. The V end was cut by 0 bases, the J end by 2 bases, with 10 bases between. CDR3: CASSYSMGSNTGELFF. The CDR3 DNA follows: TGTGCCAGCAGTTACTCGATGGGTTCTAACACCGGGGAGCTGTTTTTT.

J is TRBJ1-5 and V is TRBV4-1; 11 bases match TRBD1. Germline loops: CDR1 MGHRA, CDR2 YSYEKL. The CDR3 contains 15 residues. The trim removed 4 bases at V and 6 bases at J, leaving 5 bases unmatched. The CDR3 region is CASSRGQGAFQPQHF. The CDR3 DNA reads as TGCGCCAGCAGCCGAGGACAGGGGGCGTTTCAGCCCCAGCATTTT.

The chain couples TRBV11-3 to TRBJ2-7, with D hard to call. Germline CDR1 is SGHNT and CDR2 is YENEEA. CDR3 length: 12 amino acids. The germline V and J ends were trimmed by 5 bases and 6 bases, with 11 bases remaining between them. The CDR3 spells CASSPDGGEQYF. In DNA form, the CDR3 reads TGTGCCAGCAGCCCGGATGGTGGCGAGCAGTACTTC.

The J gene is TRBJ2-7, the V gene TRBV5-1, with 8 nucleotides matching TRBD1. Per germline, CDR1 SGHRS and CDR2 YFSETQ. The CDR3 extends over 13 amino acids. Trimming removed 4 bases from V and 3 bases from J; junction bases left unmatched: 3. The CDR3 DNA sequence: TGCGCCAGCAGCACAGGGGGTTTCTACGAGCAGTACTTC. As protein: CASSTGGFYEQYF.

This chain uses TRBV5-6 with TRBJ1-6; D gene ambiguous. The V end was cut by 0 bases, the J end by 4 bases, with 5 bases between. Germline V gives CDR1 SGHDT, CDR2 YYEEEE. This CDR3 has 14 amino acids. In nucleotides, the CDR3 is TGTGCCAGCAGCTTGGAGGTTTATAATTCACCCCTCCACTTT. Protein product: CASSLEVYNSPLHF.

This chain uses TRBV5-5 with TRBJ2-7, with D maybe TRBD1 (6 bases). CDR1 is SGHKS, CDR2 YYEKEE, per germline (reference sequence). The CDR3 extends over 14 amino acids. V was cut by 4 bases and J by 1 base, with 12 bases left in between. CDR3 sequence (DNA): TGTGCCAGCAGCATCGGACAGATATCCTACGAGCAGTACTTC. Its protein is CASSIGQISYEQYF.

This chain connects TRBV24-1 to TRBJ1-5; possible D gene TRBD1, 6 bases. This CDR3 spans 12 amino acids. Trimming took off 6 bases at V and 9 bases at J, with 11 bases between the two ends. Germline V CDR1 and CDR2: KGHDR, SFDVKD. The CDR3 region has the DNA TGTGCCACCAGTTCAGGGGCCGGGCCCCAGCATTTT. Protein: CATSSGAGPQHF.

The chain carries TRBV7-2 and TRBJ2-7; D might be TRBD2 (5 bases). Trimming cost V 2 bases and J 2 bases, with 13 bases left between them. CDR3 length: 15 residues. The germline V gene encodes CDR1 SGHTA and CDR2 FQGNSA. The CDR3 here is CASSLLPGNTYEQYF. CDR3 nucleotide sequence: TGTGCCAGCAGCTTATTGCCCGGGAACACCTACGAGCAGTACTTC.

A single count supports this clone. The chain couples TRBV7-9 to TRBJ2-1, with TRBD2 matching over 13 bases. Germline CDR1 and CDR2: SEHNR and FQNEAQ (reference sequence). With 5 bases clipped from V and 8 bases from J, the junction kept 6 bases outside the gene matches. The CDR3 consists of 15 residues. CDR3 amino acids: CASSKLAGGPDEQFF. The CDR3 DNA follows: TGTGCCAGCAGCAAACTAGCGGGAGGGCCCGATGAGCAGTTCTTC.

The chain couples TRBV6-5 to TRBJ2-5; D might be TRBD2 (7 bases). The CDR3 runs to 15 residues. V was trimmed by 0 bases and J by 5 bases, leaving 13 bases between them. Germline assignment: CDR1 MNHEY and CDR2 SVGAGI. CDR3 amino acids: CASSYSPGGLETQYF. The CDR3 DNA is TGTGCCAGCAGTTACTCCCCCGGGGGGCTGGAGACCCAGTACTTC.

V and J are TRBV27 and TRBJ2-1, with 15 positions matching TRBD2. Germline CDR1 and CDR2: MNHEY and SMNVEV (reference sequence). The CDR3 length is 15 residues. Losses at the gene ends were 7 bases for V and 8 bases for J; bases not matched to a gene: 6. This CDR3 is CASTGTSGRIYEQFF. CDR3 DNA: TGTGCCAGCACAGGGACTAGCGGGAGGATATATGAGCAGTTCTTC.

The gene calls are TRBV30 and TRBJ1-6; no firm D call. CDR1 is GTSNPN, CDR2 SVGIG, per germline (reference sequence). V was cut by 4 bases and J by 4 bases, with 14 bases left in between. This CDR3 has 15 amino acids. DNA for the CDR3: TGTGCCTGGAAACCTCTAGGCCGTTATAATTCACCCCTCCACTTT. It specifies CAWKPLGRYNSPLHF. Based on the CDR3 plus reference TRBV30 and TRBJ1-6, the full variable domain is SQTIHQWPATLVQPVGSPLSLECTVEGTSNPNLYWYRQAAGRGLQLLFYSVGIGQISSEVPQNLSASRPQDRQFILSSKKLLLSDSGFYLCAWKPLGRYNSPLHFGNGTRLTVT.

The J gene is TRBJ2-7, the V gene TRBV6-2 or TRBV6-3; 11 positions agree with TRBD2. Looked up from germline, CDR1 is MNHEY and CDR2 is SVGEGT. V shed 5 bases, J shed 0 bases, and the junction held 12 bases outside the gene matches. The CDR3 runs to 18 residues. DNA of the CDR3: TGTGCCAGCAGTCTAAAACTAGCGGGGGCCATCTTCTCCTACGAGCAGTACTTC. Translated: CASSLKLAGAIFSYEQYF.

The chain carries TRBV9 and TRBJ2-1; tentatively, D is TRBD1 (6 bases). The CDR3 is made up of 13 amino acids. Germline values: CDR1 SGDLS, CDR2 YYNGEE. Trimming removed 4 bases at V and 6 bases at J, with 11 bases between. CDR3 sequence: CASSRQASNEQFF. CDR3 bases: TGTGCCAGCAGCCGACAGGCGTCCAATGAGCAGTTCTTC.

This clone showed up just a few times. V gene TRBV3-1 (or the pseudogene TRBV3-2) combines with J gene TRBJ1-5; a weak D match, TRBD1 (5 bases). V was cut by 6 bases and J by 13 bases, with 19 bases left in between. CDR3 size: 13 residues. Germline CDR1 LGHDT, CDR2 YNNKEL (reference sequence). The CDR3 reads CASSLTGAPRQHF. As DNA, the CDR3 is TGTGCCAGCAGTCTTACCGGGGCCCCTAGACAGCATTTT.

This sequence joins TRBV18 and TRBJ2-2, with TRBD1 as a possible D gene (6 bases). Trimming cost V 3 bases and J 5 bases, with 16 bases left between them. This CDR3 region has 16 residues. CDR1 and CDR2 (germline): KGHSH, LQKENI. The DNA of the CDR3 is TGTGCCAGCTCACCCGGGCAGGGGCATGTTACCGGGGAGCTGTTTTTT. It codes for CASSPGQGHVTGELFF.